Listed below are T cell receptor beta chains from one sample, sequenced in a study of Ad26.COV2.S vaccination and SARS-CoV-2 variants. The repertoire was sequenced with immunoSEQ multiplex PCR; TCRdb's copy has only in-frame clones and lacks some. This repertoire shows around 300,000 clones, around 88% found once; its top ten account for roughly 5%. The sample in question was peripheral blood, obtained in a trial of Ad26.COV2.S vaccine versus placebo. The receptor source for this set is a person aged 18 to 65 who received the Ad26.COV2.S COVID-19 vaccine or a placebo. Each CDR3 is given with its conserved first and last residue. The D gene is left open where the match is weak. Not all rows give a size; the values are once, few, many and, for expanded clones, a class.

V	J	size	D	DNA	CDR3
TRBV7-2	TRBJ2-7	few	TRBD1	TGTGCCAGCAGCCGGGACAGGGACCCCTCCTACGAGCAGTACTTC	CASSRDRDPSYEQYF
TRBV3-1/TRBV3-2	TRBJ2-7	.	.	TGTGCCAGCAGCCAAGTCCCGGGTTGGGAGCAGTACTTC	CASSQVPGWEQYF
TRBV5-1	TRBJ1-2	.	.	TGCGCCAGCAGTTCGTTCGGACAGAAAAATTATTATGGCTACACCTTC	CASSSFGQKNYYGYTF
TRBV15	TRBJ2-1	.	.	TGTGCCACCAGCATGATAGGGGGCAATGAGCAGTTCTTC	CATSMIGGNEQFF
TRBV6-5	TRBJ2-3	.	.	TGTGCCAGTAACAAAGGGATGGGCACAGATACGCAGTATTTT	CASNKGMGTDTQYF
TRBV7-9	TRBJ2-5	.	.	TGTGCCAGCAGCTTTGGGGCGGGGGAGACCCAGTACTTC	CASSFGAGETQYF
TRBV5-1	TRBJ1-2	.	.	TGCGCCAGCAGCCCCTCGTCAGGGGTCTATGGCTACACCTTC	CASSPSSGVYGYTF
TRBV28	TRBJ1-5	.	.	TGTGCCAGCATCCCGGCGGGGGGGAGGGGCAATCAGCCCCAGCATTTT	CASIPAGGRGNQPQHF
TRBV24-1	TRBJ1-1	few	TRBD1	TGTGCCACCAGGGGACAGGGTGGGATGAACACTGAAGCTTTCTTT	CATRGQGGMNTEAFF
TRBV5-5	TRBJ2-7	.	.	TGTGCCAGCAGCGCCTGGACAGTCTTGGGTAGAGAGCAGTACTTC	CASSAWTVLGREQYF
TRBV24-1	TRBJ2-7	.	TRBD1	TGTGCCACCAGTGACATCCCCCCCCCTGGGACAGGGGACTACGAGCAGTACTTC	CATSDIPPPGTGDYEQYF
TRBV9	TRBJ1-3	.	.	TGTGCCAGCAGCGCCACAGGGTCTGGAAACACCATATATTTT	CASSATGSGNTIYF
TRBV3-1/TRBV3-2	TRBJ2-2	.	TRBD2	TGTGCCAGCAGCCTCCTTCTGACTAGCGGGAGGGCCGGGGAGCTGTTTTTT	CASSLLLTSGRAGELFF
TRBV5-6	TRBJ1-3	.	.	TGTGCCAGCAGCTCCGGACGGGCCACTGGAAACACCATATATTTT	CASSSGRATGNTIYF
TRBV18	TRBJ1-1	.	.	TGTGCCAGCTCACCGGCGGGGCGGGGAGGAAACACTGAAGCTTTCTTT	CASSPAGRGGNTEAFF
TRBV12-3/TRBV12-4	TRBJ2-5	.	.	TGTGCCAGCAGTTTGCGCGTCCAAGAGACCCAGTACTTC	CASSLRVQETQYF
TRBV6-2/TRBV6-3	TRBJ2-5	.	.	TGTGCCAGCAGTTCCCCCCAAGAGACCCAGTACTTC	CASSSPQETQYF
TRBV15	TRBJ2-7	once	TRBD2	TGTGCCACCAGTTCGGGACTAGCGGGAGGGCCGTCCTACGAGCAGTACTTC	CATSSGLAGGPSYEQYF
TRBV6-1	TRBJ1-5	.	.	TGTGCCAGCAGTGAGGGGGTAAGCCTTAATCAGCCCCAGCATTTT	CASSEGVSLNQPQHF
TRBV19	TRBJ1-6	.	.	TGTGCCAGTAGTATAAAGTCTGGGATGGGTAATTCACCCCTCCACTTT	CASSIKSGMGNSPLHF
TRBV3-1/TRBV3-2	TRBJ1-1	.	.	TGTGCCAGCAGCCAAGATGGGGGGGTCTTGAACACTGAAGCTTTCTTT	CASSQDGGVLNTEAFF
TRBV29-1	TRBJ2-3	.	TRBD2	TGCAGCGTTGTGGGCGGGAGAACAGATACGCAGTATTTT	CSVVGGRTDTQYF
TRBV29-1	TRBJ2-7	.	TRBD1	TGCAGCGTAGAGACAGGGATCTACGAGCAGTACTTC	CSVETGIYEQYF
TRBV4-1	TRBJ2-7	.	TRBD1	TGCGCCAGCAGCCCCCCAGACAGGGACAACGGGGAGCAGTACTTC	CASSPPDRDNGEQYF
TRBV10-2	TRBJ2-7	few	TRBD1	TGCGCCAGCAGTGTCGGACAGGGGGCCTACGAGCAGTACTTC	CASSVGQGAYEQYF
TRBV28	TRBJ2-5	once	TRBD2	TGTGCCAGCAGTGTCGCGGGAGAGATCCAAGAGACCCAGTACTTC	CASSVAGEIQETQYF
TRBV5-1	TRBJ2-2	.	.	TGCGCCAGCAGCTGGACGGACGGTACCGGGGAGCTGTTTTTT	CASSWTDGTGELFF
TRBV7-9	TRBJ2-7	.	.	TGTGCCAGCAGCATAAGCTCCTACGAGCAGTACTTC	CASSISSYEQYF
TRBV13	TRBJ1-1	.	.	TGTGCCAGCAGCTTAGGTGGGGGAGAAACTGAAGCTTTCTTT	CASSLGGGETEAFF
TRBV5-4	TRBJ2-7	.	TRBD2	TGTGCCAGCAGCAAAGGACTAGCGGGGGGGCCTTCCTACGAGCAGTACTTC	CASSKGLAGGPSYEQYF
TRBV30	TRBJ2-1	.	TRBD2	TGTGCCTGGAGTGTTGGACTAGCGGGGCACAATGAGCAGTTCTTC	CAWSVGLAGHNEQFF
TRBV19	TRBJ1-5	.	.	TGTGCCAGTAGACCCGACGGGCAATCCCATCAGCCCCAGCATTTT	CASRPDGQSHQPQHF
TRBV5-6	TRBJ2-3	.	TRBD2	TGTGCCAGCAGCTTGGTGATGCCGCTAGCGGGAGCAACAGATACGCAGTATTTT	CASSLVMPLAGATDTQYF
TRBV21-1	TRBJ2-6	.	.	TGTGCCAGCAGCAAACCGGGACAGGGCATCTCTGGGGCCAACGTCCTGACTTTC	CASSKPGQGISGANVLTF
TRBV5-1	TRBJ1-1	.	.	TGCGCCAGCAGCTTAGTAGACCTGAACACTGAAGCTTTCTTT	CASSLVDLNTEAFF
TRBV18	TRBJ2-2	once	.	TGTGCCAGCTCACCACAGGGGTCCACCGGGGAGCTGTTTTTT	CASSPQGSTGELFF
TRBV4-1	TRBJ2-6	few	.	TGCGCCAGCAGCCAAGAATTGGGGACTGGGGCCAACGTCCTGACTTTC	CASSQELGTGANVLTF
TRBV19	TRBJ2-1	.	TRBD1	TGTGCCAGTAGTATTGGCAGGGGGTCTAACAATGAGCAGTTCTTC	CASSIGRGSNNEQFF
TRBV10-3	TRBJ2-3	.	.	TGTGCCATCAGTGAAAGGACGGCCAACACAGATACGCAGTATTTT	CAISERTANTDTQYF
TRBV6-5	TRBJ2-7	.	.	TGTGCCAGCAGGCCTCAGGGAACCTACGAGCAGTACTTC	CASRPQGTYEQYF
TRBV11-2	TRBJ2-3	once	.	TGTGCCAGCAGCCGTGGACAGTTACTAGATACGCAGTATTTT	CASSRGQLLDTQYF
TRBV3-1/TRBV3-2	TRBJ2-5	.	TRBD2	TGTGCCAGCAGCCAAGAAGGGACTAGCGGGAGTAAGTTGGTCGAGGAGACCCAGTACTTC	CASSQEGTSGSKLVEETQYF
TRBV2	TRBJ2-1	.	TRBD1	TGTGCCAGCAGTGTGCGGACAGGGGGTTACAATGAGCAGTTCTTC	CASSVRTGGYNEQFF
TRBV6-5	TRBJ2-2	once	.	TGTGCCAGCACCTACAGGAGGAACACCGGGGAGCTGTTTTTT	CASTYRRNTGELFF
TRBV9	TRBJ2-7	.	.	TGTGCCAGCAGCGTGGCGGGACACGGAGGCGAGCAGTACTTC	CASSVAGHGGEQYF
TRBV9	TRBJ2-7	.	.	TGTGCCAGCAGCGCAGGATACGAGCAGTACTTC	CASSAGYEQYF